A selection of T cell receptor beta chains follows, all from one sample in a study of shared clonotypes between healthy human individuals. Method: immunoSEQ multiplex PCR; TCRdb's copy keeps in-frame clones and lacks some. The table records about 980,000 clones, over 60% of them present only once. Sequencing input: memory CD4+ T cells sorted from blood. The receptors shown here come from a man between 18 and 29 years old in good health. The CDR3 runs from the conserved cysteine through the conserved F or W. The D gene is left open where the match is weak. Only some rows state a clone size, as once, few, many or a class for expanded clones.

J: TRBJ1-4; D: TRBD1; V: TRBV19; size: few; CDR3: CASAGTAKNEKLFF; DNA: TGTGCCAGCGCCGGGACAGCCAAAAATGAAAAACTGTTTTTT
J: TRBJ1-3; D: NA; V: TRBV18; size: NA; CDR3: CASQIGGSGSGNTIYF; DNA: TGTGCCAGCCAAATTGGGGGAAGCGGCTCTGGAAACACCATATATTTT
J: TRBJ1-2; D: NA; V: TRBV30; size: few; CDR3: CAWSVLGSGYTF; DNA: TGTGCCTGGAGCGTACTGGGTAGTGGCTACACCTTC
J: TRBJ1-4; D: TRBD1; V: TRBV5-1; size: NA; CDR3: CASSSTGKGFLEKLFF; DNA: TGCGCCAGCAGCTCGACAGGGAAGGGGTTTCTTGAAAAACTGTTTTTT
J: TRBJ1-6; D: TRBD1; V: TRBV5-8; size: NA; CDR3: CASSYWAGTDNSPLHF; DNA: TGTGCCAGCAGTTATTGGGCCGGGACAGATAATTCACCCCTCCACTTT
J: TRBJ2-7; D: TRBD1; V: TRBV28; size: NA; CDR3: CASTGTGSDEQYF; DNA: TGTGCCAGCACCGGGACAGGTAGCGACGAGCAGTACTTC
J: TRBJ1-4; D: TRBD1; V: TRBV7-6; size: many; CDR3: CASSTDRDEKLFF; DNA: TGTGCCAGCAGCACTGACAGGGATGAAAAACTGTTTTTT
J: TRBJ2-2; D: NA; V: TRBV5-1; size: few; CDR3: CASTPEEGVTGELFF; DNA: TGCGCCAGCACCCCCGAGGAGGGGGTCACCGGGGAGCTGTTTTTT
J: TRBJ1-3; D: NA; V: TRBV6-5; size: NA; CDR3: CASSYGYSGNTIYF; DNA: TGTGCCAGCAGTTACGGGTACTCTGGAAACACCATATATTTT
J: TRBJ1-2; D: NA; V: TRBV18; size: NA; CDR3: CASSPMTTANYGYTF; DNA: TGTGCCAGCTCACCAATGACAACGGCTAACTATGGCTACACCTTC
J: TRBJ2-3; D: NA; V: TRBV7-7; size: NA; CDR3: CASSLSWGTDTQYF; DNA: TGTGCTAGCAGCTTATCTTGGGGCACAGATACGCAGTATTTT
J: TRBJ2-3; D: TRBD2; V: TRBV6-1; size: few; CDR3: CASSEGVVTGGPSTDTQYF; DNA: TGTGCCAGCAGTGAAGGGGTAGTGACGGGAGGGCCTAGCACAGATACGCAGTATTTT
J: TRBJ2-1; D: NA; V: TRBV7-9; size: NA; CDR3: CASLDGGSSNEQFF; DNA: TGTGCCAGCCTCGACGGGGGCAGTAGCAATGAGCAGTTCTTC
J: TRBJ2-3; D: TRBD1; V: TRBV7-3; size: NA; CDR3: CASSSMGQGAGGTQYF; DNA: TGTGCCAGCAGCAGCATGGGACAGGGGGCAGGTGGTACGCAGTATTTT
J: TRBJ2-7; D: NA; V: TRBV6-6; size: NA; CDR3: CASSYSLTAEQYF; DNA: TGTGCCAGCAGTTACTCACTCACGGCCGAGCAGTACTTC
J: TRBJ2-1; D: TRBD2; V: TRBV11-2; size: NA; CDR3: CASSLDRGGYNEQFF; DNA: TGTGCCAGCAGCTTAGATCGGGGGGGCTACAATGAGCAGTTCTTC
J: TRBJ1-6; D: NA; V: TRBV5-1; size: NA; CDR3: CASGQRSNSPLHF; DNA: TGCGCCAGCGGTCAACGGAGTAATTCACCCCTCCACTTT
J: TRBJ1-5; D: TRBD1; V: TRBV19; size: NA; CDR3: CASNSGQLMGNQPQHF; DNA: TGTGCCAGTAATTCGGGACAGCTCATGGGCAATCAGCCCCAGCATTTT
J: TRBJ2-2; D: TRBD1; V: TRBV5-1; size: NA; CDR3: CASSLVPTGTGELFF; DNA: TGCGCCAGCAGCTTGGTGCCGACAGGGACCGGGGAGCTGTTTTTT
J: TRBJ1-2; D: NA; V: TRBV28; size: NA; CDR3: CASRSDSPGWGYTF; DNA: TGTGCCAGCAGATCTGACAGTCCCGGTTGGGGCTACACCTTC
J: TRBJ1-5; D: NA; V: TRBV28; size: NA; CDR3: CASSIPGSLGQPQHF; DNA: TGTGCCAGCAGTATCCCCGGGTCCTTGGGGCAGCCCCAGCATTTT
J: TRBJ2-5; D: TRBD2; V: TRBV7-9; size: NA; CDR3: CASSLRLAAQETQYF; DNA: TGTGCCAGCAGCTTAAGGCTAGCGGCCCAAGAGACCCAGTACTTC
J: TRBJ2-7; D: NA; V: TRBV14; size: few; CDR3: CASSQRYEQYF; DNA: TGTGCCAGCAGCCAAAGGTACGAGCAGTACTTC
J: TRBJ2-7; D: NA; V: TRBV7-9; size: NA; CDR3: CASSYTGSGGYEQYF; DNA: TGTGCCAGCAGCTATACCGGGTCTGGGGGCTACGAGCAGTACTTC
J: TRBJ2-7; D: NA; V: TRBV5-7; size: NA; CDR3: CASRPQGFDEQYF; DNA: TGTGCCAGCAGGCCACAGGGATTTGACGAGCAGTACTTC
J: TRBJ2-3; D: NA; V: TRBV7-3; size: NA; CDR3: CASSRDPTDTQYF; DNA: TGTGCCAGCAGCCGAGACCCCACAGATACGCAGTATTTT
J: TRBJ2-3; D: TRBD2; V: TRBV5-1; size: once; CDR3: CASSLAGLAVADTQYF; DNA: TGCGCCAGCAGCTTGGCCGGACTAGCGGTGGCAGATACGCAGTATTTT
J: TRBJ2-7; D: TRBD1; V: TRBV10-1; size: NA; CDR3: CASSEAGTGERSEQYF; DNA: TGCGCCAGCAGTGAGGCGGGGACAGGGGAGCGGTCCGAGCAGTACTTC
J: TRBJ1-2; D: NA; V: TRBV30; size: NA; CDR3: CAWNKGPERGYTF; DNA: TGTGCCTGGAACAAGGGGCCTGAGAGGGGCTACACCTTC
J: TRBJ1-1; D: NA; V: TRBV2; size: NA; CDR3: CASSAGRTENTEAFF; DNA: TGTGCCAGCAGTGCGGGACGGACCGAGAACACTGAAGCTTTCTTT
J: TRBJ1-5; D: NA; V: TRBV4-1; size: NA; CDR3: CASSQKDRRLGGLNQPQHF; DNA: TGCGCCAGCAGCCAAAAAGACCGACGGCTAGGGGGGCTGAATCAGCCCCAGCATTTT
J: TRBJ2-2; D: TRBD1; V: TRBV5-1; size: NA; CDR3: CASSLAGQGARTGELFF; DNA: TGCGCCAGCAGCTTGGCTGGACAGGGGGCGAGAACCGGGGAGCTGTTTTTT
J: TRBJ2-7; D: TRBD1; V: TRBV30; size: NA; CDR3: CAWSLTGPNEQYF; DNA: TGTGCCTGGAGTCTGACAGGGCCTAACGAGCAGTACTTC
J: TRBJ2-7; D: TRBD1; V: TRBV6-1; size: NA; CDR3: CASSLRTGVSYEQYF; DNA: TGTGCCAGCAGTCTTCGGACAGGGGTCTCCTACGAGCAGTACTTC
J: TRBJ2-6; D: NA; V: TRBV27; size: NA; CDR3: CASGPLGANVLTF; DNA: TGTGCCAGCGGCCCTCTTGGGGCCAACGTCCTGACTTTC
J: TRBJ1-2; D: NA; V: TRBV12-5; size: NA; CDR3: CASGEDRPNYGYTF; DNA: TGTGCTAGTGGGGAAGACAGGCCGAACTATGGCTACACCTTC
J: TRBJ1-6; D: NA; V: TRBV5-6; size: NA; CDR3: CASSLGIGRMGSPLHF; DNA: TGTGCCAGCAGCTTGGGTATAGGACGAATGGGTTCACCCCTCCACTTT
J: TRBJ1-4; D: NA; V: TRBV7-9; size: NA; CDR3: CASRGGTNEKLFF; DNA: TGTGCCAGCCGCGGAGGTACTAATGAAAAACTGTTTTTT
J: TRBJ2-2; D: TRBD2; V: TRBV6-1; size: NA; CDR3: CASRGLVFTGELFF; DNA: TGTGCCAGCAGGGGACTAGTTTTCACCGGGGAGCTGTTTTTT
J: TRBJ1-3; D: TRBD1; V: TRBV28; size: once; CDR3: CASSRTGGNTIYF; DNA: TGTGCCAGCAGTCGGACAGGGGGAAACACCATATATTTT
J: TRBJ2-1; D: NA; V: TRBV11-3; size: NA; CDR3: CASSLGWNEQFF; DNA: TGTGCCAGCAGCCTAGGGTGGAATGAGCAGTTCTTC
J: TRBJ1-6; D: NA; V: TRBV5-1; size: NA; CDR3: CASSLIGGNNSPLHF; DNA: TGCGCCAGCAGCTTGATAGGGGGGAATAATTCACCCCTCCACTTT
J: TRBJ1-2; D: NA; V: TRBV30; size: NA; CDR3: CASSSLANYGYTF; DNA: TGTGCCTCTTCCTCTTTAGCTAACTATGGCTACACCTTC
J: TRBJ2-1; D: TRBD2; V: TRBV5-4; size: NA; CDR3: CASSPNGGASYNEQFF; DNA: TGTGCCAGCAGCCCCAACGGGGGGGCCTCCTACAATGAGCAGTTCTTC
J: TRBJ2-7; D: NA; V: TRBV6-5; size: NA; CDR3: CASSYSGKTYEQYF; DNA: TGTGCCAGCAGTTACTCTGGGAAAACCTACGAGCAGTACTTC
J: TRBJ2-2; D: TRBD2; V: TRBV7-9; size: NA; CDR3: CASSGSGGASTGELFF; DNA: TGTGCCAGCAGCGGGAGCGGGGGGGCGAGCACCGGGGAGCTGTTTTTT
J: TRBJ1-4; D: TRBD1; V: TRBV5-1; size: once; CDR3: CASSQQGGNEKLFF; DNA: TGCGCCAGCAGCCAACAGGGGGGGAATGAAAAACTGTTTTTT
J: TRBJ1-6; D: NA; V: TRBV25-1; size: few; CDR3: CASSVEPNSPLHF; DNA: TGTGCCAGCAGTGTAGAGCCGAATTCACCCCTCCACTTT
J: TRBJ2-1; D: TRBD2; V: TRBV30; size: once; CDR3: CALLAGSGNEQFF; DNA: TGTGCCTTACTAGCGGGAAGCGGCAATGAGCAGTTCTTC
J: TRBJ1-2; D: NA; V: TRBV30; size: few; CDR3: CAWSVQSNYGYTF; DNA: TGTGCCTGGAGTGTACAGTCTAACTATGGCTACACCTTC
J: TRBJ1-6; D: NA; V: TRBV28; size: NA; CDR3: CASSFFLERDNSPLHF; DNA: TGTGCCAGCAGTTTTTTCCTTGAAAGGGATAATTCACCCCTCCACTTT
J: TRBJ2-3; D: TRBD2; V: TRBV5-1; size: NA; CDR3: CASSVGLVGTDTQYF; DNA: TGCGCCAGCAGCGTGGGACTAGTGGGCACAGATACGCAGTATTTT
J: TRBJ2-2; D: TRBD2; V: TRBV7-2; size: few; CDR3: CASSFGLAVTGELFF; DNA: TGTGCCAGCAGCTTCGGACTAGCGGTAACCGGGGAGCTGTTTTTT
J: TRBJ1-4; D: TRBD1; V: TRBV19; size: few; CDR3: CASRKTGEYEKLFF; DNA: TGTGCCAGCAGAAAGACAGGGGAATATGAAAAACTGTTTTTT
J: TRBJ2-2; D: NA; V: TRBV30; size: NA; CDR3: CAWSVPPARTGELFF; DNA: TGTGCCTGGAGTGTACCCCCCGCGCGAACCGGGGAGCTGTTTTTT